Listed below are T cell receptor beta chains from one sample, sequenced in a study of cytomegalovirus exposure and HLA in healthy donors. Some clones are missing from TCRdb's copy, which holds only in-frame ones; the method was immunoSEQ multiplex PCR. The table has 130,000 to 150,000 clones, 79% seen once; the top ten hold 6.5% to 8.5%. Sequenced material: PBMCs. The receptor source for this set is a woman in her 40s in good health and CMV-seropositive. The conserved cysteine and the conserved F or W are not part of the CDR3 here. Expanded clones get a size class; other rows say once, few or many, or leave the size out.

j_gene	abundance	v_gene	len	CDR3aa
TRBJ1-6	-	TRBV18	15	ASSPNRQGLVNSPLH
TRBJ2-1	-	TRBV6-5	12	ATNRGGTYNEQF
TRBJ2-2	-	TRBV5-1	12	ASSLGGGAGELF
TRBJ2-2	-	TRBV10-3	11	AISEGVSGELF
TRBJ1-2	-	TRBV5-6	11	ASSSTGNYGYT
TRBJ2-3	-	TRBV6-1	14	ASSGGLAGSTDTQY
-	-	TRBV5-6	9	ASSLAYEQY
TRBJ2-7	-	TRBV2	10	ASSELSVEQY
TRBJ1-3	few	TRBV7-9	12	ASSTRDTGNTIY
TRBJ2-3	few	TRBV6-5	13	ASSYGGYPTDTQY
TRBJ2-3	-	TRBV7-3	13	ASSFNGAAGDTQY
TRBJ2-2	-	TRBV28	13	ASSSAASGAGELF
TRBJ2-5	-	TRBV6-4	11	ASSRPYQETQY
TRBJ1-1	-	TRBV4-1	12	ASTTGTGNTEAF
TRBJ2-1	-	TRBV5-1	14	ASSSAAGGNYNEQF
TRBJ2-7	-	TRBV7-3	13	ASSPMPGVSYEQY
TRBJ1-2	-	TRBV28	12	ASSLWEGLYGYT
TRBJ2-7	-	TRBV5-1	13	ASSLGEGVSYEQY
TRBJ1-2	-	TRBV6-5	12	ASRVQGLDYGYT
TRBJ2-7	once	TRBV13	12	ASSPGLAGAEQY
TRBJ1-6	-	TRBV6-5	12	ASSGEGGNSPLH
TRBJ1-3	-	TRBV23-1	12	ARYTGTGRNTIY
TRBJ2-3	-	TRBV9	13	ASSTAGRLLDTQY
TRBJ2-3	-	TRBV5-1	11	ASSPDRGVGLY
TRBJ2-1	-	TRBV21-1	16	ASSKEDRAVHNCNEQF
TRBJ2-1	-	TRBV6-5	13	ASSYAGTGGNEQF
TRBJ1-6	-	TRBV2	12	ASRTDLYNSPLH
TRBJ2-7	-	TRBV4-2	13	ASSLSDRVEDEQY
TRBJ2-7	-	TRBV7-9	12	ASSLNLAAYEQY
TRBJ1-6	-	TRBV19	12	ASRRSSYNSPLH
TRBJ2-1	-	TRBV28	12	ASCTTSRGNEQF
TRBJ1-2	-	TRBV6-1	14	ASSESVAQPGYGYT
TRBJ2-1	few	TRBV10-2	14	ASSGPDSRSYNEQF
TRBJ1-1	-	TRBV5-1	12	ASSLETVNTEAF
TRBJ1-1	-	TRBV6-6	12	ASTAGQGPTEAF
TRBJ2-7	-	TRBV6-6	11	ASSYGEIYEQY
TRBJ2-7	once	TRBV5-1	12	ASSTSTGAYEQY
TRBJ2-3	-	TRBV30	13	AWSLLRGFTDTQY
TRBJ2-7	once	TRBV18	13	ASSPPAGGTYEQY